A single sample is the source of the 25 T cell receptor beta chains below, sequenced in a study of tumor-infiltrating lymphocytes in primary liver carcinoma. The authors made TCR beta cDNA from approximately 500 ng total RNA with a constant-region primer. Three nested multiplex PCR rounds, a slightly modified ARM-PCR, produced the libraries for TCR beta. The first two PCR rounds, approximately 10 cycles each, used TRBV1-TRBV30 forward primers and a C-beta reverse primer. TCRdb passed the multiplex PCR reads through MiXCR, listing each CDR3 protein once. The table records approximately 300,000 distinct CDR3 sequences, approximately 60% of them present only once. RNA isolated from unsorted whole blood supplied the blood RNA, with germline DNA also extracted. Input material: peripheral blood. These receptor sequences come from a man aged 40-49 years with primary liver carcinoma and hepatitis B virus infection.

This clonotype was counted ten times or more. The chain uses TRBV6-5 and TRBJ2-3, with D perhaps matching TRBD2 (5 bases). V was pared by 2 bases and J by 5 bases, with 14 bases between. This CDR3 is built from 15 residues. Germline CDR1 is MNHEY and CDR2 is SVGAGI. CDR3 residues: CASSYEGGSGDTQYF. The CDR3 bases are TGTGCCAGCAGTTACGAGGGCGGGTCAGGAGATACGCAGTATTTT.

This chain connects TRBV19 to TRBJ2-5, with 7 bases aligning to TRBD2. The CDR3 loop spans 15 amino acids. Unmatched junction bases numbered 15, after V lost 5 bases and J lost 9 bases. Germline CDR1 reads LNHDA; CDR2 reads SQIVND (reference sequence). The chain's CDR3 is CASSGTSVGDEAQYF. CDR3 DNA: TGTGCCAGTAGTGGCACTAGCGTTGGGGACGAGGCCCAGTACTTC.

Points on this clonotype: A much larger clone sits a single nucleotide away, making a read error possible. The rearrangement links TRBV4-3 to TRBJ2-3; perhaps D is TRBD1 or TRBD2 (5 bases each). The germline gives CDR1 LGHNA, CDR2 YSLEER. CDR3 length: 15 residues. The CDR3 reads CASSQEGGTTDTRYF. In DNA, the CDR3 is TGCGCCAGCAGCCAAGAGGGTGGGACCACAGATACGCGGTATTTT.

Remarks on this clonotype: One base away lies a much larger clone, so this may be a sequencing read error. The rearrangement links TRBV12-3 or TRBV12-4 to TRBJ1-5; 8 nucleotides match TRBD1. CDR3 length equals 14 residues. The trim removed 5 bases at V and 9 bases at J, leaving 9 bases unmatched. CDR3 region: CASSLDRAGRPQHF. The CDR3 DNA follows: TGTGCCAGCAGTCTGGACAGGGCCGGGCGGCCCCAGCATTTT.

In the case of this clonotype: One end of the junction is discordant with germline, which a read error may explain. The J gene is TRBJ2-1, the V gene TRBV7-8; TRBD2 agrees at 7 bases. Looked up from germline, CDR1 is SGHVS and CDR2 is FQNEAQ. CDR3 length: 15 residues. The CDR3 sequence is CASSFRDYPYNEQSF. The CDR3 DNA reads TGTGCCAGCAGCTTCCGGGACTACCCCTACAATGAGCAGTCCTTC.

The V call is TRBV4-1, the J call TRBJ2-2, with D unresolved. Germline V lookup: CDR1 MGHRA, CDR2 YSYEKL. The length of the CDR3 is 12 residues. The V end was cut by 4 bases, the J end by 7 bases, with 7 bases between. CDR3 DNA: TGCGCCAGCAGCCTACTTAGCGGGGAGCTGTTTTTT. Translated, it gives CASSLLSGELFF.

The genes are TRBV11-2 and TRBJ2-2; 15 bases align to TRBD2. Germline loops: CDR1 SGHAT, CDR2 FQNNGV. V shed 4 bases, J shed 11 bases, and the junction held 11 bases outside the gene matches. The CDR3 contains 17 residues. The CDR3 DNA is TGTGCCAGCAGCTCCCCCGGGACTAGCGGGAGGTTGGATGAGCTGTTTTTT. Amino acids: CASSSPGTSGRLDELFF.

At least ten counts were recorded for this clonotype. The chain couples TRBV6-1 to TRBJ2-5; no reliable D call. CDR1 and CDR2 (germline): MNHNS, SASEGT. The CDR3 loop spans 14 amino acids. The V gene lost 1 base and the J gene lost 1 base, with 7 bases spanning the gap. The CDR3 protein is CASSEGGAQETQYF. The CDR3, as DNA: TGTGCCAGCAGTGAAGGCGGAGCCCAAGAGACCCAGTACTTC.

The CDR3 region is CASSYEGKSTDTQYF. CDR3 DNA: TGTGCCAGCAGCTACGAGGGGAAAAGCACAGATACGCAGTATTTT. The chain is built from TRBV7-2 and TRBJ2-3; D might be TRBD1 or TRBD2, each matching 5 bases. CDR3 size: 15 residues. CDR1 SGHTA and CDR2 FQGNSA come from the germline V gene. V was cut by 4 bases and J by 0 bases, with 11 bases left in between.

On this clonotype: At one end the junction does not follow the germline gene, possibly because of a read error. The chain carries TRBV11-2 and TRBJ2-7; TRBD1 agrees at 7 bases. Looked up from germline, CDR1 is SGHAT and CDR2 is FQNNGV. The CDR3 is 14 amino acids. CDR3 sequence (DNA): TGTGCCAGGAGCTTATTACAGGGGTCCTACGAACAGTACTTC. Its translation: CARSLLQGSYEQYF.

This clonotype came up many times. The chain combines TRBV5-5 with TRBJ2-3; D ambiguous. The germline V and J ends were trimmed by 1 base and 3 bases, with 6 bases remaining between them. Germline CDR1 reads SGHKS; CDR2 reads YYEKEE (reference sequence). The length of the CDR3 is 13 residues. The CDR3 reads CASSLFGTDTQYF. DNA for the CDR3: TGTGCCAGCAGCTTGTTTGGGACAGATACGCAGTATTTT.

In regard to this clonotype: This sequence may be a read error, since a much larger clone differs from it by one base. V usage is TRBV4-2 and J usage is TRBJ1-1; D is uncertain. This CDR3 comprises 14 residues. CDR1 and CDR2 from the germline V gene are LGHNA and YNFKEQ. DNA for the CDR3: TGTGCCAGCAACACACCTATCGGGAACACTGAAGCTTTATTT. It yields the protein CASNTPIGNTEALF.

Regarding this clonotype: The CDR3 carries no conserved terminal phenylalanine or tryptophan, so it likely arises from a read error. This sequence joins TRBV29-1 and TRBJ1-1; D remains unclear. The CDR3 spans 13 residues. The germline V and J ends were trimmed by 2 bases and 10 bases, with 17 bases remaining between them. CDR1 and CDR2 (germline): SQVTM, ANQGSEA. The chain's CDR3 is CSVEPRQEAGAFV. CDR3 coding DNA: TGCAGCGTTGAACCAAGGCAGGAGGCTGGAGCTTTCGTT.

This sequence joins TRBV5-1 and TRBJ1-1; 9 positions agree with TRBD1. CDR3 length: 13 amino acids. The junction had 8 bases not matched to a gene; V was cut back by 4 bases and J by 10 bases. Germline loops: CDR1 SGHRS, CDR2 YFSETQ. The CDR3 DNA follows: TGCGCCAGCAGCCTGGGACAGGGAAGTGGAGCTTTCTTT. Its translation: CASSLGQGSGAFF.

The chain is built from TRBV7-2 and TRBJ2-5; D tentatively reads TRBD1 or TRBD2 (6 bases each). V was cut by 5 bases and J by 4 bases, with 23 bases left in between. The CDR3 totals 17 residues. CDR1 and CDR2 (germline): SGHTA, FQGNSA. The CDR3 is CASSPRGGVGLGETQYF. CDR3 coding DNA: TGTGCCAGCAGCCCCAGGGGCGGAGTGGGACTTGGAGAGACCCAGTACTTC.

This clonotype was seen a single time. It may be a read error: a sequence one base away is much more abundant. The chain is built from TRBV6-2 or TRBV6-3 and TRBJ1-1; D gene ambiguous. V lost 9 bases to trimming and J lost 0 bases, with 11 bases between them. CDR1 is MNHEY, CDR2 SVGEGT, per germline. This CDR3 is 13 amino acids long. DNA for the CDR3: TGTGCCAGTTCTTTCTGGCTGAACACTGAAGCTTTCTTT. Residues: CASSFWLNTEAFF.

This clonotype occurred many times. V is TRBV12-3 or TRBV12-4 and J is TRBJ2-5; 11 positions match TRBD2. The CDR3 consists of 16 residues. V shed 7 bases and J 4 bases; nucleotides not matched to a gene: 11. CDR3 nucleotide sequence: TGTGCCAGCACCCTTTCGGGACTAGCGGCACGAGAGACCCAGTACTTC. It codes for CASTLSGLAARETQYF.

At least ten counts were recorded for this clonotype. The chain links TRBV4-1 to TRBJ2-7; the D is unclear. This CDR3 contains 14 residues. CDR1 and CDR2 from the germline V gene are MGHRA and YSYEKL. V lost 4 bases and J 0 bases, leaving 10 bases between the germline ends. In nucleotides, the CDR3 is TGCGCCAGCAGCCCCTCACCTAACTCCTACGAGCAGTACTTC. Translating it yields CASSPSPNSYEQYF.

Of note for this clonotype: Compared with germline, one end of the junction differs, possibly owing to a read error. CDR3 bases: TGTGTCAGCAGTAACAGGGCCCGCTCCTATAATTCACCCCTCCACTTT. This translates into CVSSNRARSYNSPLHF. The chain uses TRBV6-1 and TRBJ1-6; a weak D match, TRBD1 (6 bases). This CDR3 contains 16 residues. The germline CDR1 and CDR2 sequences are MNHNS and SASEGT.

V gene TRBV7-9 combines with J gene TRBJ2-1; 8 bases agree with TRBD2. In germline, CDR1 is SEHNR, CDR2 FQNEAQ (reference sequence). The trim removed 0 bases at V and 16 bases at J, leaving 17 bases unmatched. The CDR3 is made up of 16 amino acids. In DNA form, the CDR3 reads TGTGCCAGCAGCTTAGCCCTTAACGGGAGGGCCGTTTTTCAATTCTTC. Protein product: CASSLALNGRAVFQFF. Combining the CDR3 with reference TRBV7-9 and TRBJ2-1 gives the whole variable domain DTGVSQNPRHKITKRGQNVTFRCDPISEHNRLYWYRQTLGQGPEFLTYFQNEAQLEKSRLLSDRFSAERPKGSFSTLEIQRTEQGDSAMYLCASSLALNGRAVFQFFGPGTRLTVL.

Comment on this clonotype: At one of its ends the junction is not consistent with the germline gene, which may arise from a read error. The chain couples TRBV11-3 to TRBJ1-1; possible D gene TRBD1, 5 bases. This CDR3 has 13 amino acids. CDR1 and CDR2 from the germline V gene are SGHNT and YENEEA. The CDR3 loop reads CVSSRTGGTEAFF. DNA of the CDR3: TGTGTCAGCAGTCGCACGGGGGGCACTGAAGCTTTCTTT.

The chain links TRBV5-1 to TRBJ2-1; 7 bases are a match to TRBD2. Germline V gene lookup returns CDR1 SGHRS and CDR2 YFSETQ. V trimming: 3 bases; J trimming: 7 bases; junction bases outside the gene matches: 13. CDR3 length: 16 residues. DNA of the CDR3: TGCGCCAGCAGCTCGGCCCGGGCTAACGGGGGGAATGAGCAGTTCTTC. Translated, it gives CASSSARANGGNEQFF.

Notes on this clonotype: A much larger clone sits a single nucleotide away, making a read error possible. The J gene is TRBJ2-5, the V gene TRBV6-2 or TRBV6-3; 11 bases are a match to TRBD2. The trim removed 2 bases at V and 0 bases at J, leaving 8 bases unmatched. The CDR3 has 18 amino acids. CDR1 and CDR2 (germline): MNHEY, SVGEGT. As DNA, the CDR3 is TGTGCCAGCAGTTACGCCCTGGGACTAGCGGACTACCAAGAGACCCAGTACTTC. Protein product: CASSYALGLADYQETQYF.

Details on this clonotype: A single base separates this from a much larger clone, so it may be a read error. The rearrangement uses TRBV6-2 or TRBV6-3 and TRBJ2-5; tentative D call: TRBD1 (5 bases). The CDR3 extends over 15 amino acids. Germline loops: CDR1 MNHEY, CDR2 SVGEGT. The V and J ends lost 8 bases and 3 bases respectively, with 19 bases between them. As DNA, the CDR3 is TGTGCCAGCGGGGCCAGTACGAGAGTAGAAGAGACCCAGTACTTC. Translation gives CASGASTRVEETQYF.

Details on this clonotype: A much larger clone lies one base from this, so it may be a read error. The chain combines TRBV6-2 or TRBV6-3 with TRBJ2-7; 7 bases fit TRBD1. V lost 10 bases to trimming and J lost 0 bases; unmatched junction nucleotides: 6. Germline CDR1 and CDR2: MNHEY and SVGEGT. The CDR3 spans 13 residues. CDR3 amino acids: CATVTGNSYEQYF. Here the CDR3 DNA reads TGTGCCACCGTGACAGGGAACTCCTACGAGCAGTACTTC.